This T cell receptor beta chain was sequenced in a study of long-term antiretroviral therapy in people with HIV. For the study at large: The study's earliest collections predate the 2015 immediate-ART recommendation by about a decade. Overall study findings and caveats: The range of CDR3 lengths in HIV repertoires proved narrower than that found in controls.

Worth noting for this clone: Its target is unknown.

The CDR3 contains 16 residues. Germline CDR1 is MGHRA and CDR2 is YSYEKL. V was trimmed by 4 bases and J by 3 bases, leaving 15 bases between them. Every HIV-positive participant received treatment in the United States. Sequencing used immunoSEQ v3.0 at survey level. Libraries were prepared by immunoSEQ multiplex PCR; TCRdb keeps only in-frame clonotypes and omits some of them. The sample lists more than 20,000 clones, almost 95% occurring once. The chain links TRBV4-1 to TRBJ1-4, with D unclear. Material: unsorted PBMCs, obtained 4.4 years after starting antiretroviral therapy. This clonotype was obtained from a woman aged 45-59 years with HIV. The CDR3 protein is CASSRSPSQANEKLFF. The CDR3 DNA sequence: TGCGCCAGCAGCCGCTCCCCGTCGCAGGCTAATGAAAAACTGTTTTTT.